The clone carrying this T cell receptor (beta chain) was seen ten or more times. The antigen remains undetermined. The data were taken from a study of metastatic and nonmetastatic thyroid tumors. At the level of the study: Blood and tumor or nodule tissue repertoires from malignant and benign thyroid patients were compared. Study findings and constraints: In blood and tumor, TCR beta diversity was reportedly significantly higher in malignant thyroid tumors than in benign nodules.

Before thyroid surgery, none of the patients had received any treatment. The germline gives CDR1 SGHRS, CDR2 YFSETQ. The CDR3 is 17 amino acids. The ends lost 0 bases at V and 5 bases at J; junction bases unmatched: 7. In the original processing: Construction of a distant-metastasis classifier for papillary thyroid cancer relied on CDR3 differences across clinicopathological groups. TCRdb reanalyzed the PCR reads with MiXCR. TCRdb, not the original authors, processed these V and J calls. The repertoire holds about 34,000 clones, roughly 18% seen once, with 6.9% in the top ten. The sample taken for sequencing was blood. This TCR was sampled from a female donor with papillary thyroid cancer or a benign thyroid nodule (not recorded which). Some clones in this sample may be carry-over from other donors' samples. V is TRBV5-1 and J is TRBJ2-2; 10 nucleotides match TRBD2. CDR3 loop: CASSLEVAGGSTGELFF. CDR3 nucleotides: TGCGCCAGCAGCTTGGAGGTAGCGGGAGGTTCGACCGGGGAGCTGTTTTTT.